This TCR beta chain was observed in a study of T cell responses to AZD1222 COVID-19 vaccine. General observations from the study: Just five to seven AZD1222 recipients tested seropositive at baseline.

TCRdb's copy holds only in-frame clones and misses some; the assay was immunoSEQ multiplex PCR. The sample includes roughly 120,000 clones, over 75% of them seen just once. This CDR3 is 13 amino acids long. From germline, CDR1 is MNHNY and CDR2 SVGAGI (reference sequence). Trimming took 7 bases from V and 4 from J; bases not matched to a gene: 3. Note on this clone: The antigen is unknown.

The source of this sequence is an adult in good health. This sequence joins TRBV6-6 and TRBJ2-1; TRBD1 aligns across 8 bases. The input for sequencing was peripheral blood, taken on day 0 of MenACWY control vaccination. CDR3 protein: CASTGQGYNEQFF. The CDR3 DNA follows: TGTGCCAGCACCGGACAGGGATACAATGAGCAGTTCTTC.